This T cell receptor (beta chain) was identified during a study of T cells in Graves' hyperthyroidism and ophthalmopathy. Study observations and caveats: Most clonotypes that expanded in the thyroid above 0.001 also showed up in blood.

Template material for amplifying TCR beta CDR3 regions consisted of RNA transcripts. In the first-round RT-PCR of the TCR CDR3, the HTBI primer set was used. MiXCR, applied by TCRdb to the multiplex PCR reads, yields one record per CDR3 protein. The sample holds roughly 570,000 distinct CDR3 sequences, roughly 14% seen once. Stability of Graves' hyperthyroidism was defined as absent ophthalmopathy progression within 18 months. It was uncontrolled infection, other autoimmune disease, pregnancy or lactation that excluded patients. PBMCs stemmed from 8.5 to 10 ml fresh peripheral blood. Germline V lookup: CDR1 SGHTA, CDR2 FQGNSA. This CDR3 has 15 residues. V shed 4 bases, J shed 7 bases, and the junction held 6 bases outside the gene matches. This clonotype has at least ten counts. Antigen specificity is unknown.

The TCR was taken from a woman in her 30s with Graves' hyperthyroidism. V gene TRBV7-2 combines with J gene TRBJ2-1, with TRBD2 identical over 11 bases. Sequencing was performed on blood. The CDR3 DNA follows: TGTGCCAGCAGCTCACTAGCGGGAGTATCAAATGAGCAGTTCTTC. Translated: CASSSLAGVSNEQFF.